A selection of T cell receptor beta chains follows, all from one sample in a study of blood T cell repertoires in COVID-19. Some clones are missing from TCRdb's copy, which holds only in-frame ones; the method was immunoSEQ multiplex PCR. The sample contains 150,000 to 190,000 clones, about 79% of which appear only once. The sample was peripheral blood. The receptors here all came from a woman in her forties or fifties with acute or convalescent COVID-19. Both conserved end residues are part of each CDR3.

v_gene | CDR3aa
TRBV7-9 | CASSLQGLASNEQFF
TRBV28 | CASSSITGNSNQPQHF
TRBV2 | CASSPTFGLAGTQYF
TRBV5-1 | CASSLGDRGFGWSNEKLFF
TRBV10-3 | CAIGRQGDNEQYF
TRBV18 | CASSPTAGVSDEQFF
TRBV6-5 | CASMLGQGGYEQYF
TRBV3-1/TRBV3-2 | CASSQYNKDPCVDREGCGDGELFF
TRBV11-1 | CASTLERSYNEQFF
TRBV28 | CASSGGGSLNEQFF
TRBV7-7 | CASGRGGSQETQYF
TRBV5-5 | CASSPTLRGRSSYEQYF
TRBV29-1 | CSASGQSEKLFF
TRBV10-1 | CASSASGGRYNEQFF
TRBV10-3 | CAISEGGGTNEQFF
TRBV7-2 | CASSLPGGPNQPQHF
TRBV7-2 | CATDRQANTEAFF
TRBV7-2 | CASSLALRPSGASSYNEQFF
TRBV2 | CASSGQGYGYTF
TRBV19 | CASSTQGPFQETQYF